This T cell receptor (beta chain) was observed in a study of T cell repertoires in cytomegalovirus infection. For the study at large: TCR beta signatures that were public indicated CMV infection and matching HLA type. Study-level findings and limits: In two of eight donors, the top clonotype was HLA-C-restricted CMV-specific.

Each CDR3 protein is one row after TCRdb ran MiXCR on the reads. The table records a few hundred thousand distinct CDR3 sequences, more than 15% of them present only once. In the case of this clonotype: Its antigen is unidentified.

The CDR3 loop spans 18 amino acids. J gave up 3 bases and V 5 bases, and 8 bases lay outside the gene matches. CDR1 and CDR2 from the germline V gene are SGHTA and FQGNSA. This rearrangement joins TRBV7-2 to TRBJ2-1; 15 bases line up with TRBD2. The receptor was derived from a human donor in good health (CMV status not recorded). Some clones in this sample may be carry-over from other donors' samples. Sequencing was performed on CD8+ T cells from PBMCs. The CDR3 DNA reads as TGTGCCAGCAGCCCTGGACTAGCGGGGGGGCCTTTCTACAATGAGCAGTTCTTC. This gives the protein CASSPGLAGGPFYNEQFF.